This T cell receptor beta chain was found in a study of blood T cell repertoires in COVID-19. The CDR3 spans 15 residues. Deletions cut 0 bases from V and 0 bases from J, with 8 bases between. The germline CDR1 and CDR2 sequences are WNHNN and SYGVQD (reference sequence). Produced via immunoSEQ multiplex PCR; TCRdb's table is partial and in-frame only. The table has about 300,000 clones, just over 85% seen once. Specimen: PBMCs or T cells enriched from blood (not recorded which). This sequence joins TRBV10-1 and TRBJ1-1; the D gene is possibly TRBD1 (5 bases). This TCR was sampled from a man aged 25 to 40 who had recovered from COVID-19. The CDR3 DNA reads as TGCGCCAGCAGTGAGTCGGCAGGGTTGAACACTGAAGCTTTCTTT. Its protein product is CASSESAGLNTEAFF.